This TCR beta chain came from a study of blood T cell repertoires in COVID-19. Study-wide background: Acute-phase and convalescent COVID-19 samples originated in the United States, Italy and Spain. Sources were T cells, B-cell-depleted T cells, or PBMCs; the material itself was cDNA or gDNA.

Original processing methods: Cell counts per sample came from amplifying reference gene primers. Sequenced by immunoSEQ multiplex PCR; TCRdb stores in-frame clones only, minus some. The DNA gave D and trimming, while V, J and clone size come from that table. The sample holds around 370,000 clones, roughly 90% seen once. Germline loops: CDR1 SGHTA, CDR2 FQGNSA. The CDR3 extends over 16 amino acids. Trimming cost V 5 bases and J 3 bases; bases outside gene matches: 8. The sequencing input was peripheral blood. This clonotype was obtained from a man aged 18 to 29 with active or convalescent COVID-19. The chain recombines TRBV7-2 with TRBJ2-3, with TRBD2 identical over 10 bases. CDR3 DNA sequence: TGTGCCAGCAGCCCATTTGGGACTAGCGTTACAGATACGCAGTATTTT. It translates to CASSPFGTSVTDTQYF.